The 31 T cell receptor beta chains in this list originate from one sample, sequenced in a study of cytomegalovirus exposure and HLA in healthy donors. PCR amplification relied on 60 Vbeta primers (plus 13 Jbeta primers). Generated by immunoSEQ multiplex PCR, the TCRdb table keeps only in-frame clones and is missing some. The sample holds 110,000 or so clones, just under 80% seen once. The sequenced sample consisted of PBMCs. These receptors all come from a male donor in good health and CMV-seronegative.

The V gene is TRBV28, the J gene TRBJ1-5; no clear D. Trimming shortened V by 6 bases and J by 0 bases, and 27 bases separated the two germline ends. Germline CDR1 is MDHEN and CDR2 is SYDVKM. The CDR3 consists of 20 residues. The DNA for the CDR3 is TGTGCCAGCAGATACCTCCTCGCGGTAGAACTGCCGAATAGCAATCAGCCCCAGCATTTT. Translated, it gives CASRYLLAVELPNSNQPQHF.

The V and J genes are TRBV4-1 and TRBJ2-6, with TRBD1 identical over 9 bases. Germline CDR1 is MGHRA and CDR2 is YSYEKL. This CDR3 spans 19 amino acids. V shed 4 bases, J shed 0 bases, and the junction held 10 bases outside the gene matches. The CDR3: CASSPEGTGLTSGANVLTF. CDR3 sequence (DNA): TGCGCCAGCAGCCCAGAAGGGACAGGGCTAACCTCTGGGGCCAACGTCCTGACTTTC.

The J gene is TRBJ2-3, the V gene TRBV7-2; weak D call: TRBD2 (5 bases). The CDR3 has 14 amino acids. Germline V gene lookup returns CDR1 SGHTA and CDR2 FQGNSA. V was shortened by 2 bases and J by 2 bases, with 8 bases between the two germline ends. The CDR3 bases are TGTGCCAGCAGCTTACTAGCTCTCACAGATACGCAGTATTTT. As protein: CASSLLALTDTQYF.

This sequence joins TRBV6-1 and TRBJ2-2, with 9 nucleotides matching TRBD1. The junction had 3 bases not matched to a gene; V was cut back by 6 bases and J by 4 bases. Looked up from germline, CDR1 is MNHNS and CDR2 is SASEGT. There are 14 residues in the CDR3. CDR3 DNA: TGTGCCAGCAGACAGGGGGCAGGCACCGGGGAGCTGTTTTTT. Its translation: CASRQGAGTGELFF.

The genes are TRBV4-3 and TRBJ2-5; TRBD2 matches 10 bases. This CDR3 comprises 17 residues. V shed 0 bases, J shed 0 bases, and the junction held 4 bases outside the gene matches. Germline V gene data show CDR1 as LGHNA and CDR2 as YSLEER. This chain's CDR3 is CASSQELAGGYQETQYF. CDR3 coding DNA: TGCGCCAGCAGCCAAGAATTAGCGGGGGGATACCAAGAGACCCAGTACTTC.

The V call is TRBV9, the J call TRBJ1-2; possible D gene TRBD1, 6 bases. V lost 4 bases and J lost 6, with 16 bases in between. The CDR3 extends over 14 amino acids. In germline, CDR1 is SGDLS, CDR2 YYNGEE. The CDR3 spells CASSLGRQADGYTF. The CDR3 bases are TGTGCCAGCAGCCTAGGGAGACAGGCTGATGGCTACACCTTC.

This chain connects TRBV7-2 to TRBJ2-7, with a tentative D call TRBD2 (5 bases). The V gene's germline CDR1 is SGHTA and CDR2 FQGNSA. The V end lost 1 base, the J end lost 12 bases, and 13 bases lay between the germline ends. The CDR3 length is 12 residues. The CDR3 DNA follows: TGTGCCAGCAGCTTAGGTGAGCTAGCTCCGTACTTC. Its protein is CASSLGELAPYF.

The V and J genes are TRBV30 and TRBJ2-1, with 13 bases identical to TRBD2. The CDR3 sequence is 17 residues long. Germline-derived CDR1 and CDR2 are GTSNPN and SVGIG (reference sequence). V was pared by 2 bases and J by 2 bases, with 6 bases of the junction left unmatched. Here the CDR3 DNA reads TGTGCCTGGAGTTCCTTGACTAGCGGGAGGACCTACAATGAGCAGTTCTTC. As protein: CAWSSLTSGRTYNEQFF.

The rearrangement links TRBV6-6 to TRBJ2-2; TRBD1 matches 7 bases. The germline V gene has CDR1 MNHNY and CDR2 SVGAGI (reference sequence). The V gene end was trimmed by 6 bases and the J gene end by 3 bases; junction bases not matched to a gene: 10. This CDR3 contains 16 residues. CDR3 amino acids: CASSLSRQGYTGELFF. CDR3 DNA: TGTGCCAGCAGCCTGAGCCGACAGGGTTACACCGGGGAGCTGTTTTTT.

The V gene is TRBV4-1, the J gene TRBJ2-3, with 10 bases that match TRBD2. The length of the CDR3 is 18 residues. CDR1 is MGHRA, CDR2 YSYEKL, per germline. The junction had 8 bases not matched to a gene; V was cut back by 2 bases and J by 0 bases. The CDR3: CASSQSPGLADSTDTQYF. CDR3 DNA sequence: TGCGCCAGCAGCCAAAGTCCCGGACTAGCGGATAGCACAGATACGCAGTATTTT.

J is TRBJ2-7 and V is TRBV27; 8 bases line up with TRBD1. Per the germline V gene, CDR1 is MNHEY and CDR2 is SMNVEV (reference sequence). After removal of 2 bases from V and 1 base from J, the junction contained 7 bases not matched to a gene. The length of the CDR3 is 16 residues. The CDR3 sequence is CASSLLGDRNSYEQYF. The CDR3 DNA follows: TGTGCCAGCAGTTTACTTGGGGACAGGAATTCCTACGAGCAGTACTTC.

The V gene is TRBV5-8, the J gene TRBJ2-4; D call uncertain. Germline V gene data show CDR1 as SGHTS and CDR2 as YDEGEE. The CDR3 extends over 16 amino acids. The V and J ends lost 7 bases and 0 bases respectively, with 17 bases between them. The CDR3 reads CASEMASSSAKNIQYF. The CDR3, as DNA: TGTGCCAGCGAAATGGCTTCTTCGTCAGCCAAAAACATTCAGTACTTC.

The rearrangement uses TRBV18 and TRBJ2-5; 12 nucleotides align to TRBD1. This CDR3 comprises 16 residues. V was clipped by 1 base and J by 1 base; unmatched bases: 1. The germline CDR1 and CDR2 sequences are KGHSH and LQKENI. The CDR3, as DNA: TGTGCCAGCTCACCACTGGGACAGGGGGCCCAAGAGACCCAGTACTTC. It is translated as CASSPLGQGAQETQYF.

The V call is TRBV19, the J call TRBJ1-5, with 9 bases lining up with TRBD1. The V segment lost 0 bases and the J segment 9 bases; nucleotides outside the gene matches: 12. The CDR3 totals 17 residues. The V gene's germline CDR1 is LNHDA and CDR2 SQIVND (reference sequence). The CDR3 DNA reads as TGTGCCAGTAGTATAGATACCGGGACAGGGCTTGGTTGGCCCCAGCATTTT. Protein product: CASSIDTGTGLGWPQHF.

The gene calls are TRBV6-1 and TRBJ2-2; 7 bases agree with TRBD1. Germline assignment: CDR1 MNHNS and CDR2 SASEGT. The J segment lost 4 bases and the V segment lost 5 bases, leaving 7 bases of the junction unmatched. This CDR3 region has 15 residues. In nucleotides, the CDR3 is TGTGCCAGCAGTCATAGGGGGCATGGCACCGGGGAGCTGTTTTTT. It translates to CASSHRGHGTGELFF.

The rearrangement links TRBV7-8 to TRBJ2-7; D possibly corresponds to TRBD2 (6 bases). The CDR3 consists of 13 residues. Germline V lookup: CDR1 SGHVS, CDR2 FQNEAQ. The V end was cut by 4 bases, the J end by 3 bases, with 10 bases between. In DNA form, the CDR3 reads TGTGCCAGCAGCTGGGGACTTGGCTACGAGCAGTACTTC. Translating it yields CASSWGLGYEQYF.

This rearrangement joins TRBV19 to TRBJ2-1; TRBD2 is a possible D gene (5 bases). The CDR3 length is 13 residues. V lost 6 bases to trimming and J lost 4 bases, with 10 bases between them. CDR1 is LNHDA, CDR2 SQIVND, per germline (reference sequence). The CDR3 sequence: CASSVLVYNEQFF. In DNA form, the CDR3 reads TGTGCCAGTAGCGTACTAGTGTACAATGAGCAGTTCTTC.

This chain uses TRBV7-9 with TRBJ2-7; D gene ambiguous. Germline-derived CDR1 and CDR2 are SEHNR and FQNEAQ (reference sequence). There are 13 residues in the CDR3. V lost 5 bases, J lost 0 bases, and 8 bases lay in between. The CDR3 DNA follows: TGTGCCAGCAGCCCGCTCGGCTCCTACGAGCAGTACTTC. Protein product: CASSPLGSYEQYF.

This clone showed up just a few times. The gene calls are TRBV7-3 and TRBJ1-1; D might be TRBD1 (6 bases). Trimming removed 5 bases from V and 0 bases from J, with 7 bases in between. The germline CDR1 and CDR2 sequences are SGHTA and FQGTGA. There are 13 residues in the CDR3. CDR3 DNA: TGTGCCAGCAGCCGGACAGTGAACACTGAAGCTTTCTTT. Residues: CASSRTVNTEAFF.

The V gene is TRBV7-9, the J gene TRBJ2-7; 10 bases line up with TRBD2. The CDR3 has 15 amino acids. CDR1 SEHNR and CDR2 FQNEAQ come from the germline V gene (reference sequence). V dropped 3 bases and J dropped 2; count of bases not matched to a gene: 4. CDR3 nucleotide sequence: TGTGCCAGCAGCTTCCAGCTAGCGGGAGCCTACGAGCAGTACTTC. Its protein product is CASSFQLAGAYEQYF.

This clone came up a few times. The DNA for the CDR3 is TGTGCCAGCAGCTTAGTCGGCGGAAGCTCCTACAATGAGCAGTTCTTC. Translation: CASSLVGGSSYNEQFF. The chain couples TRBV27 to TRBJ2-1; no definite D call. V was clipped by 6 bases and J by 0 bases, with 15 bases between them. The CDR3 extends over 16 amino acids. CDR1 and CDR2 from the germline V gene are MNHEY and SMNVEV (reference sequence).

This clone was seen just once. The chain links TRBV6-5 to TRBJ2-1; 8 nucleotides align to TRBD2. Germline V gene lookup returns CDR1 MNHEY and CDR2 SVGAGI. The V segment lost 2 bases and the J segment 4 bases; nucleotides outside the gene matches: 4. This CDR3 is built from 15 residues. CDR3 nucleotides: TGTGCCAGCAGTTACGGACTAGCAGTTTACAATGAGCAGTTCTTC. Translated, it gives CASSYGLAVYNEQFF.

The chain joins TRBV15 to TRBJ2-7; 8 bases map to TRBD1. This CDR3 has 18 amino acids. Trimming at V came to 0 bases and at J to 3 bases, leaving 13 bases not matched to a gene. CDR1 is LNHNV and CDR2 is YYDKDF in the germline V gene (reference sequence). The CDR3 DNA sequence: TGTGCCACCAGCAGAGATACCGTGGTGGACAGGGATCTCTACGAGCAGTACTTC. As protein: CATSRDTVVDRDLYEQYF.

The chain is built from TRBV10-3 and TRBJ1-2; TRBD1 matches 7 bases. The trim removed 3 bases at V and 4 bases at J, leaving 5 bases unmatched. The V gene's germline CDR1 is ENHRY and CDR2 SYGVKD. This CDR3 spans 14 amino acids. The CDR3: CAISDETGTYGYTF. The CDR3 DNA follows: TGTGCCATCAGTGATGAGACAGGGACCTATGGCTACACCTTC.

The count of this clone is one. V gene TRBV7-2 combines with J gene TRBJ2-1; TRBD2 might be the D (6 bases). V gave up 5 bases and J gave up 0 bases, with 11 bases separating them. This CDR3 has 15 residues. The germline gives CDR1 SGHTA, CDR2 FQGNSA. CDR3 sequence: CASSPSASSYNEQFF. The CDR3 DNA reads TGTGCCAGCAGCCCTAGCGCCAGCTCCTACAATGAGCAGTTCTTC.

The V and J genes are TRBV4-1 and TRBJ2-1; 8 nucleotides agree with TRBD1. The CDR3 runs 12 residues. Unmatched junction bases numbered 3, after V lost 4 bases and J lost 10 bases. Germline V gene sequence: CDR1 MGHRA, CDR2 YSYEKL. CDR3 in amino acids: CASSPDRGEQFF. As DNA, the CDR3 is TGCGCCAGCAGCCCCGACAGGGGCGAGCAGTTCTTC.

The chain uses TRBV6-5 and TRBJ2-3; TRBD2 matches at 12 bases. J was trimmed by 5 bases and V by 2 bases; bases with no gene match: 5. The CDR3 has 16 residues. The germline V gene encodes CDR1 MNHEY and CDR2 SVGAGI. Written as DNA, the CDR3 is TGTGCCAGCAGTTACGGGTGGGGACTAGCGGGAGATACGCAGTATTTT. Translation: CASSYGWGLAGDTQYF.

The genes are TRBV2 and TRBJ1-1; 8 nucleotides agree with TRBD1. Germline loops: CDR1 SNHLY, CDR2 FYNNEI. The CDR3 contains 12 residues. With 11 bases clipped from V and 4 bases from J, the junction kept 6 bases outside the gene matches. Here the CDR3 DNA reads TGTGCCGCCGACAGGGGTTTCACTGAAGCTTTCTTT. Translated: CAADRGFTEAFF.

The genes are TRBV7-3 and TRBJ2-3; a weak D match, TRBD2 (6 bases). The CDR3 is made up of 16 amino acids. The V and J ends lost 2 bases and 4 bases respectively, with 16 bases between them. Germline V gene data show CDR1 as SGHTA and CDR2 as FQGTGA. The CDR3 region has the DNA TGTGCCAGCAGCTTAGGTCCGGGAGTTCTAGCAGATACGCAGTATTTT. Translated: CASSLGPGVLADTQYF.

The V call is TRBV29-1, the J call TRBJ1-5; possible D gene TRBD1, 5 bases. The germline V gene has CDR1 SQVTM and CDR2 ANQGSEA. This CDR3 has 13 amino acids. Trimming took 6 bases from V and 2 from J, leaving 11 bases between them. CDR3 region: CSVADSGNQPQHF. The CDR3 DNA reads TGCAGCGTAGCTGACAGTGGCAATCAGCCCCAGCATTTT.

This chain uses TRBV6-5 with TRBJ2-3, with D possibly matching TRBD1 (6 bases). Per the germline V gene, CDR1 is MNHEY and CDR2 is SVGAGI. The length of the CDR3 is 16 residues. With 2 bases removed from V and 2 bases from J, the gap between germline ends came to 14 bases. In DNA, the CDR3 is TGTGCCAGCAGTTACAGGCCAGGGGCGTCCACAGATACGCAGTATTTT. Protein product: CASSYRPGASTDTQYF.